The 29 T cell receptor beta chains reported below all come from one sample, sequenced in a study of T-cell memory formation after mild COVID-19. TCRdb reanalysed the 5' RACE reads using MiXCR and keeps one entry per CDR3 protein. The sample has over 350,000 distinct CDR3 sequences, 16% seen once. The specimen was PBMCs or a T cell subset sorted from them (not recorded which). The receptors come from a man aged 18 to 30 who had mild COVID-19 (a few samples of this study predate the infection). Cell type and time point are not known.

This clonotype was seen more than once but under ten times. The chain recombines TRBV18 with TRBJ2-3, with D perhaps being TRBD1 or TRBD2 (6 bases each). The CDR3 spans 15 residues. Germline CDR1 reads KGHSH; CDR2 reads LQKENI. Trimming removed 2 bases at V and 2 bases at J, with 11 bases between. The DNA of the CDR3 is TGTGCCAGCTCACCAAGGGGGACTTCCACAGATACGCAGTATTTT. It is translated as CASSPRGTSTDTQYF.

V gene TRBV11-2 combines with J gene TRBJ2-3; D unresolved. The CDR3 has 12 amino acids. Germline loops: CDR1 SGHAT, CDR2 FQNNGV. V was shortened by 5 bases and J by 7 bases, with 10 bases between the two germline ends. The DNA for the CDR3 is TGTGCCAGCAGCCACGGGTCTCATACGCAGTATTTT. Translation gives CASSHGSHTQYF.

This clonotype has just a few counts. This chain joins TRBV12-3 or TRBV12-4 and TRBJ1-2; 7 nucleotides match TRBD1. This CDR3 spans 13 amino acids. Trimming took 2 bases from V and 9 from J; bases not matched to a gene: 6. CDR3 amino acids: CASSLSQGNRYTF. The CDR3 bases are TGTGCCAGCAGTTTATCACAGGGGAATCGCTACACCTTC.

This clonotype showed up many times. The chain combines TRBV5-1 with TRBJ1-1, with a weak D call TRBD1 (5 bases). The CDR3 spans 15 residues. V was trimmed by 0 bases and J by 1 base, leaving 10 bases between them. CDR1 is SGHRS, CDR2 YFSETQ, per germline. Here the CDR3 reads CASSLGRDWNTEAFF. The DNA for the CDR3 is TGCGCCAGCAGCTTGGGAAGGGACTGGAACACTGAAGCTTTCTTT.

This chain connects TRBV9 to TRBJ2-6; D tentatively fits TRBD1 or TRBD2 (5 bases each). The germline V gene encodes CDR1 SGDLS and CDR2 YYNGEE. Trimming took off 5 bases at V and 1 base at J, with 16 bases between the two ends. The CDR3 runs to 17 residues. The DNA for the CDR3 is TGTGCCAGCAGTGGCCCTGGGACCTCATCTGGGGCCAACGTCCTGACTTTC. Translating gives CASSGPGTSSGANVLTF.

This clonotype was seen only a few times. CDR3 nucleotides: TGTGCCAGCAACCTCCTGGGCACCGGGGAGCTGTTTTTT. Its translation is CASNLLGTGELFF. This sequence joins TRBV9 and TRBJ2-2, with D uncertain. V lost 6 bases to trimming and J lost 4 bases, with 10 bases between them. Germline CDR1 is SGDLS and CDR2 is YYNGEE. The CDR3 loop spans 13 amino acids.

This clonotype has only a few counts. The chain carries TRBV4-2 and TRBJ1-1; D gene unclear. The CDR3 consists of 11 residues. V was trimmed by 0 bases and J by 11 bases, leaving 7 bases between them. In germline, CDR1 is LGHNA, CDR2 YNFKEQ. CDR3 amino acids: CASSQDGPAFF. The CDR3 DNA follows: TGTGCCAGCAGCCAAGATGGACCGGCTTTCTTT.

The chain employs TRBV7-3 and TRBJ2-3; unclear D gene. The V gene lost 5 bases and the J gene lost 10 bases, with 16 bases spanning the gap. Germline-derived CDR1 and CDR2 are SGHTA and FQGTGA. This CDR3 comprises 13 residues. DNA of the CDR3: TGTGCCAGCAGCGCCGCGACCGGGTTTTCGCAGTATTTT. It is translated as CASSAATGFSQYF.

The V and J genes are TRBV9 and TRBJ1-5; no firm D call. This CDR3 is 15 amino acids long. Trimming cost V 3 bases and J 0 bases, with 10 bases left between them. Per germline, CDR1 SGDLS and CDR2 YYNGEE. The CDR3: CASSADGYSNQPQHF. The CDR3 DNA reads TGTGCCAGCAGCGCGGACGGGTATAGCAATCAGCCCCAGCATTTT.

The rearrangement joins TRBV15 to TRBJ2-7; a weak D match, TRBD1 (5 bases). The CDR3 loop spans 15 amino acids. V dropped 1 base and J dropped 0 bases, with 10 bases sitting between them. Germline V CDR1 and CDR2: LNHNV, YYDKDF (reference sequence). The DNA of the CDR3 is TGTGCCACCAGCAGAGGGGCAGGGCCCTCCTACGAGCAGTACTTC. This sequence encodes CATSRGAGPSYEQYF. The whole variable domain, filled in from reference TRBV15 and TRBJ2-7, reads DAMVIQNPRYQVTQFGKPVTLSCSQTLNHNVMYWYQQKSSQAPKLLFHYYDKDFNNEADTPDNFQSRRPNTSFCFLDIRSPGLGDTAMYLCATSRGAGPSYEQYFGPGTRLTVT.

This clonotype has only a few counts. The V call is TRBV6-5, the J call TRBJ2-5; a weak D match, TRBD2 (5 bases). The CDR3 consists of 14 residues. The germline V gene encodes CDR1 MNHEY and CDR2 SVGAGI. Trimming took off 6 bases at V and 2 bases at J, with 13 bases between the two ends. In DNA, the CDR3 is TGTGCCAGCAGACGTTTCGGCGGGCAAGAGACCCAGTACTTC. Residues: CASRRFGGQETQYF.

This clonotype was detected a few times. The rearrangement links TRBV20-1 to TRBJ2-1; 8 bases agree with TRBD2. The CDR3 length is 14 residues. The V gene end was trimmed by 1 base and the J gene end by 7 bases; junction bases not matched to a gene: 6. The germline V gene has CDR1 DFQATT and CDR2 SNEGSKA (reference sequence). CDR3 sequence (DNA): TGCAGTGCTAGAGGTACAGCGGGGGATAATGAGCAGTTCTTC. It specifies CSARGTAGDNEQFF.

CDR3 DNA sequence: TGTGCCACCAGCAGAGATCGTGAAGGGGGGTATGGCTACACCTTC. As protein: CATSRDREGGYGYTF. The chain links TRBV15 to TRBJ1-2, with D perhaps matching TRBD1 (6 bases). Deletions cut 0 bases from V and 5 bases from J, with 13 bases between. Germline V gene sequence: CDR1 LNHNV, CDR2 YYDKDF (reference sequence). The CDR3 spans 15 residues.

This clonotype was recorded a few times. This chain uses TRBV7-9 with TRBJ2-3; no definite D call. This CDR3 comprises 14 residues. Deletions cut 5 bases from V and 0 bases from J, with 9 bases between. Germline V gene sequence: CDR1 SEHNR, CDR2 FQNEAQ (reference sequence). As DNA, the CDR3 is TGTGCCAGCAGCCCGAGCTTTAGCACAGATACGCAGTATTTT. It codes for CASSPSFSTDTQYF.

The rearrangement uses TRBV18 and TRBJ2-2; D may be TRBD2 (5 bases). V shed 3 bases and J shed 7 bases, with 12 bases lying between them. CDR3 length: 14 amino acids. Germline V gene data show CDR1 as KGHSH and CDR2 as LQKENI. The CDR3 region has the DNA TGTGCCAGCTCACCGACTGGGAGAGGCGGGGAGCTGTTTTTT. Protein: CASSPTGRGGELFF.

J is TRBJ2-5 and V is TRBV24-1; TRBD2 matches 9 bases. V gave up 3 bases and J gave up 4 bases; unmatched junction bases: 5. The CDR3 has 15 residues. Looked up from germline, CDR1 is KGHDR and CDR2 is SFDVKD. Here the CDR3 DNA reads TGTGCCACCAGTGATGCCGGGACTAGCCGAGAGACCCAGTACTTC. Translating gives CATSDAGTSRETQYF.

Written as DNA, the CDR3 is TGTGCCAGCAGCTTGCCGGGCAGAACCATATCCAACTATGGCTACACCTTC. Translated, it gives CASSLPGRTISNYGYTF. The chain links TRBV5-6 to TRBJ1-2; D call uncertain. From germline, CDR1 is SGHDT and CDR2 YYEEEE. The CDR3 covers 17 residues. Between the trimmed V and J ends, which lost 1 base and 2 bases, there was a span of 18 bases.

The chain is built from TRBV28 and TRBJ2-7; D not certain. The CDR3 runs 12 residues. Between the trimmed V and J ends, which lost 4 bases and 6 bases, there was a span of 10 bases. Germline CDR1 MDHEN, CDR2 SYDVKM. CDR3 in amino acids: CASSSRPGEQYV. The CDR3 bases are TGTGCCAGCAGTTCAAGGCCGGGCGAGCAGTACGTC.

The V call is TRBV6-2 or TRBV6-3, the J call TRBJ2-7; 10 bases are a match to TRBD1. The V and J ends lost 6 bases and 5 bases, in that order; junction bases with no gene match: 7. Germline loops: CDR1 MNHEY, CDR2 SVGEGT. The CDR3 spans 14 residues. CDR3 in DNA: TGTGCCAGCAGCCGGGACAGGGGCTGGGACGAGCAGTACTTC. Its protein is CASSRDRGWDEQYF.

The J gene is TRBJ2-1, the V gene TRBV6-2 or TRBV6-3; 7 bases match TRBD2. The length of the CDR3 is 12 residues. The V and J ends lost 2 bases and 9 bases, in that order; junction bases with no gene match: 1. Germline CDR1 is MNHEY and CDR2 is SVGEGT. The CDR3 bases are TGTGCCAGCAGTTACACTAGCGTTGAGCAGTTCTTC. Translation: CASSYTSVEQFF.

This clonotype was counted a few times. The chain recombines TRBV4-2 with TRBJ2-5, with 9 bases matching TRBD1. The CDR3 is 13 residues long. Trimming at V came to 6 bases and at J to 9 bases, leaving 8 bases not matched to a gene. Germline V CDR1 and CDR2: LGHNA, YNFKEQ. The DNA of the CDR3 is TGTGCCAGCAGACAGGGGGCATCAGGTGCCCAGTACTTC. Translating it yields CASRQGASGAQYF.

This clonotype was recorded at least ten times. The chain combines TRBV7-3 with TRBJ1-1, with D possibly being TRBD1 (6 bases). V dropped 5 bases and J dropped 6 bases, with 16 bases sitting between them. Germline V gene lookup returns CDR1 SGHTA and CDR2 FQGTGA. CDR3 length: 14 residues. The CDR3: CASSANTGTSEAFF. DNA of the CDR3: TGTGCCAGCAGCGCAAATACAGGGACATCTGAAGCTTTCTTT. Based on the CDR3 plus reference TRBV7-3 and TRBJ1-1, the full variable domain is GAGVSQTPSNKVTEKGKYVELRCDPISGHTALYWYRQSLGQGPEFLIYFQGTGAADDSGLPNDRFFAVRPEGSVSTLKIQRTERGDSAVYLCASSANTGTSEAFFGQGTRLTVV.

This clonotype was observed a few times. This CDR3 is CASSLAQWTGANEKLFF. The CDR3, as DNA: TGTGCCAGCAGCTTAGCGCAATGGACAGGGGCAAATGAAAAACTGTTTTTT. V gene TRBV7-9 combines with J gene TRBJ1-4; 9 bases align to TRBD1. With 0 bases clipped from V and 5 bases from J, the junction kept 7 bases outside the gene matches. The CDR3 is made up of 17 amino acids. Germline V gene lookup returns CDR1 SEHNR and CDR2 FQNEAQ (reference sequence).

This clonotype was counted between two and nine times. The rearrangement uses TRBV6-5 and TRBJ2-1; TRBD2 might be the D (6 bases). V lost 6 bases and J 7 bases, leaving 22 bases between the germline ends. The V gene's germline CDR1 is MNHEY and CDR2 SVGAGI. CDR3 length: 16 residues. This chain's CDR3 is CASSSTPLALPNEQFF. In nucleotides, the CDR3 is TGTGCCAGCAGCTCCACTCCTCTAGCGCTTCCAAATGAGCAGTTCTTC.

The J gene is TRBJ2-3, the V gene TRBV7-2, with D perhaps matching TRBD2 (6 bases). Germline lookup yields CDR1 SGHTA and CDR2 FQGNSA. Trimming cost V 2 bases and J 2 bases, with 14 bases left between them. This CDR3 has 16 residues. CDR3 residues: CASSLNGGWNTDTQYF. Written as DNA, the CDR3 is TGTGCCAGCAGCTTAAACGGGGGATGGAACACAGATACGCAGTATTTT.

The chain is built from TRBV6-2 or TRBV6-3 and TRBJ2-7; D is perhaps TRBD1 (5 bases). V lost 0 bases, J lost 2 bases, and 5 bases lay in between. This CDR3 spans 13 amino acids. The V gene's germline CDR1 is MNHEY and CDR2 SVGEGT. The CDR3 here is CASSYSTAYEQYF. The CDR3 DNA reads TGTGCCAGCAGTTACTCGACAGCCTACGAGCAGTACTTC.

The V and J genes are TRBV7-9 and TRBJ2-7; 9 bases match TRBD1. Losses at the gene ends were 8 bases for V and 3 bases for J; bases not matched to a gene: 5. CDR3 size: 13 residues. Germline V gene data show CDR1 as SEHNR and CDR2 as FQNEAQ (reference sequence). The DNA for the CDR3 is TGTGCCAGCCGCGGGACAGGGCACTACGAGCAGTACGTC. This sequence encodes CASRGTGHYEQYV.

V is TRBV20-1 and J is TRBJ2-7, with 7 bases fitting TRBD2. The V and J ends lost 5 bases and 3 bases, in that order; junction bases with no gene match: 7. The CDR3 covers 13 residues. CDR1 DFQATT and CDR2 SNEGSKA come from the germline V gene (reference sequence). For the CDR3, the DNA is TGCAGTGCTGGCGGGGGACCTATCTACGAGCAGTACGTC. As protein: CSAGGGPIYEQYV.

This sequence joins TRBV5-1 and TRBJ2-5; D is possibly TRBD2 (6 bases). From germline, CDR1 is SGHRS and CDR2 YFSETQ. The CDR3 is made up of 15 amino acids. The V end lost 0 bases, the J end lost 3 bases, and 12 bases lay between the germline ends. For the CDR3, the DNA is TGCGCCAGCAGCTTGGGAGGTAGCGGTGAAGAGACCCAGTACTTC. Residues: CASSLGGSGEETQYF.